The 7 T cell receptor beta chains in this list originate from one sample, sequenced in a study of T cells in Graves' hyperthyroidism and ophthalmopathy. Authors of the study amplified TCR beta CDR3 regions from RNA transcripts. RT-PCR in the first round (using the HTBI primer set) targeted the TCR CDR3. From the multiplex PCR reads, TCRdb called clonotypes with MiXCR, one entry per CDR3 protein. Seen here are approximately 330,000 distinct CDR3 sequences, roughly 15% observed once, and the top ten hold 34%. Sequences were obtained from blood. The receptors originated from a woman aged 40 to 55 with Graves' ophthalmopathy.

This chain joins TRBV7-9 and TRBJ2-5; 9 bases agree with TRBD1. Germline V lookup: CDR1 SEHNR, CDR2 FQNEAQ (reference sequence). J lost 3 bases, V lost 6 bases, and 8 bases had no gene match. This CDR3 region has 15 residues. Here the CDR3 reads CASSYRDRAKETQYF. The CDR3 region has the DNA TGTGCCAGCAGTTACCGGGACAGGGCAAAAGAGACCCAGTACTTC.

This clonotype was counted a few times. The V call is TRBV29-1, the J call TRBJ2-1, with D maybe TRBD2 (6 bases). The CDR3 length is 11 residues. Germline CDR1 SQVTM, CDR2 ANQGSEA. This chain's CDR3 is CGGRGGNEQFF. In nucleotides, the CDR3 is TGCGGCGGACGGGGAGGAAATGAGCAGTTCTTC.

Ten or more counts support this clonotype. The rearrangement uses TRBV19 and TRBJ2-3, with 7 nucleotides matching TRBD1. Germline values: CDR1 LNHDA, CDR2 SQIVND (reference sequence). CDR3 size: 15 residues. V shed 6 bases and J 4 bases; nucleotides not matched to a gene: 10. The CDR3 region has the DNA TGTGCCAGTAGACCCTTGACAGGGACGGCAGATACGCAGTATTTT. As protein: CASRPLTGTADTQYF.

This clonotype was seen ten or more times. Just one base apart from a much larger clone, this may be a read error. This chain connects TRBV2 to TRBJ1-1; TRBD1 aligns across 10 bases. Germline-derived CDR1 and CDR2 are SNHLY and FYNNEI. The CDR3 is 14 residues long. In DNA form, the CDR3 reads TGTGCCAGCAGTGGGACAGGGGGGAACACTGAAACTTTCTTT. This translates into CASSGTGGNTETFF.

Many counts were recorded for this clonotype. This chain joins TRBV11-2 and TRBJ2-1, with 8 nucleotides matching TRBD1. The CDR3 length is 16 residues. Unmatched junction bases numbered 8, after V lost 0 bases and J lost 7 bases. In germline, CDR1 is SGHAT, CDR2 FQNNGV. CDR3 protein: CASSLDVARGRNEQFF. The DNA of the CDR3 is TGTGCCAGCAGCTTAGATGTTGCCAGGGGGCGGAATGAGCAGTTCTTC. The variable domain in full, with the rest retrieved from reference TRBV11-2 and TRBJ2-1, is EAGVAQSPRYKIIEKRQSVAFWCNPISGHATLYWYQQILGQGPKLLIQFQNNGVVDDSQLPKDRFSAERLKGVDSTLKIQPAKLEDSAVYLCASSLDVARGRNEQFFGPGTRLTVL.

The chain carries TRBV7-8 and TRBJ1-3; no definite D call. CDR3 length: 13 amino acids. Germline CDR1 reads SGHVS; CDR2 reads FQNEAQ. Trimming removed 5 bases from V and 4 bases from J, with 9 bases in between. CDR3: CASSLTQGNTIYF. The CDR3 bases are TGTGCCAGCAGCCTCACTCAGGGAAACACCATATATTTT.

V usage is TRBV7-4 and J usage is TRBJ2-1; unclear D gene. The CDR3 is 14 residues long. CDR1 is SGHVT and CDR2 is SQSDAQ in the germline V gene. V was clipped by 5 bases and J by 7 bases, with 15 bases between them. CDR3 nucleotides: TGTGCCAGCAGCCAGGACGGACCCCCTAATGAGCAGTTCTTC. As protein: CASSQDGPPNEQFF.